The clone carrying this T cell receptor beta chain turned up a few times. Its antigen is not known. This entry is derived from a study of CD8 T cells in ankylosing spondylitis. Study results and caveats: There was a TCR beta motif, made of 7 or 8 highly homologous variants, that appeared characteristic of ankylosing spondylitis blood.

TCRdb re-called the 5' RACE reads through MiXCR, storing one row per CDR3 protein. The sample has 800,000 to 900,000 distinct CDR3 sequences, around 11% seen once; the top ten hold 0.51%. The V gene's germline CDR1 is SGHRS and CDR2 YFSETQ. The germline V and J ends were trimmed by 0 bases and 6 bases, with 12 bases remaining between them. The CDR3 is made up of 14 amino acids. This sequence joins TRBV5-1 and TRBJ1-1; a possible D gene is TRBD1 (5 bases). The TCR comes from a male donor with ankylosing spondylitis. The material sequenced was blood, either unsorted or a sorted T cell fraction (not recorded which). The CDR3 DNA sequence: TGCGCCAGCAGCTTGGCGTCCCGGGACTCTGAAGCTTTCTTT. The encoded protein is CASSLASRDSEAFF.